These 18 T cell receptor beta chains were all obtained from the same sample, sequenced in a study of patients and donors after allogeneic stem cell transplantation. From the RT-PCR reads, TCRdb called clonotypes with MiXCR, one entry per CDR3 protein. The table has 800,000 to 1,000,000 distinct CDR3 sequences, roughly 18% seen once. The sequenced sample consisted of blood, either unsorted or a sorted T cell fraction (not recorded which). The receptors here all came from a human donor who was either an allogeneic HSCT recipient or a stem cell or donor lymphocyte infusion donor (not recorded which). It is not recorded whose cells these are; they may come from a transplant donor.

This clonotype has a handful of counts. The chain uses TRBV15 and TRBJ2-5; D ambiguous. Trimming took off 0 bases at V and 11 bases at J, with 7 bases between the two ends. The V gene's germline CDR1 is LNHNV and CDR2 YYDKDF (reference sequence). This CDR3 is built from 11 residues. CDR3 bases: TGTGCCACCAGCAGAGATCGAGATCAGTACTTC. Its translation: CATSRDRDQYF.

The rearrangement joins TRBV7-6 to TRBJ2-2; perhaps TRBD1 as D (6 bases). CDR3 length equals 14 residues. Trimming shortened V by 3 bases and J by 7 bases, and 12 bases separated the two germline ends. Germline lookup yields CDR1 SGHVS and CDR2 FNYEAQ. CDR3 bases: TGTGCCAGCAGCTTCGCGGACAGATTCGGGGAGCTGTTTTTT. This gives the protein CASSFADRFGELFF.

This chain uses TRBV7-2 with TRBJ1-1; the D is unclear. V was clipped by 7 bases and J by 0 bases, with 15 bases between them. CDR1 is SGHTA, CDR2 FQGNSA, per germline. This CDR3 is built from 15 residues. The chain's CDR3 is CASTPMGRMNTEAFF. The DNA for the CDR3 is TGTGCCAGCACCCCGATGGGCAGAATGAACACTGAAGCTTTCTTT.

This clonotype has a handful of counts. This chain uses TRBV2 with TRBJ2-5, with 7 bases matching TRBD1. The CDR3 has 13 amino acids. V trimming: 5 bases; J trimming: 4 bases; junction bases outside the gene matches: 4. CDR1 and CDR2 (germline): SNHLY, FYNNEI. The CDR3 nucleotides are TGTGCCAGCAGTCGGGACAGCGGAGAGACCCAGTACTTC. Translated: CASSRDSGETQYF.

This clonotype was observed a handful of times. The chain combines TRBV6-5 with TRBJ2-1, with a tentative D call TRBD2 (5 bases). Germline CDR1 and CDR2: MNHEY and SVGAGI. The length of the CDR3 is 14 residues. Trimming removed 4 bases at V and 1 base at J, with 8 bases between. The CDR3 coding sequence is TGTGCCAGCAGTTCTAGCTTTTCCTACAATGAGCAGTTCTTC. It translates to CASSSSFSYNEQFF.

The chain links TRBV28 to TRBJ2-5; no clear D. V was cut by 6 bases and J by 5 bases, with 16 bases left in between. Germline V lookup: CDR1 MDHEN, CDR2 SYDVKM. This CDR3 contains 14 residues. DNA for the CDR3: TGTGCCAGCAGACTAACGGGCAGGTGGGAGACCCAGTACTTC. This encodes CASRLTGRWETQYF.

This clonotype was seen just once. This chain connects TRBV27 to TRBJ1-1; perhaps TRBD1 as D (5 bases). Per germline, CDR1 MNHEY and CDR2 SMNVEV (reference sequence). The V gene lost 6 bases and the J gene lost 0 bases, with 8 bases spanning the gap. The CDR3 is 13 amino acids. The CDR3 DNA reads TGTGCCAGCAGGGCGGGGGTGAACACTGAAGCTTTCTTT. This sequence encodes CASRAGVNTEAFF.

This rearrangement joins TRBV27 to TRBJ2-3; D might be TRBD2 (5 bases). The V end lost 5 bases, the J end lost 1 base, and 13 bases lay between the germline ends. The germline V gene encodes CDR1 MNHEY and CDR2 SMNVEV (reference sequence). The CDR3 extends over 15 amino acids. CDR3 sequence (DNA): TGTGCCAGCAGTACTGAGGGCGGAGGCACAGATACGCAGTATTTT. Protein: CASSTEGGGTDTQYF.

V usage is TRBV28 and J usage is TRBJ2-5, with D possibly matching TRBD2 (7 bases). The CDR3 totals 16 residues. Germline CDR1 is MDHEN and CDR2 is SYDVKM. Trimming pared 5 bases from V and 5 bases from J, leaving 21 bases between. The CDR3 is CASSRPAGAGLETQYF. The CDR3 DNA reads TGTGCCAGCAGTCGGCCCGCGGGGGCCGGACTGGAGACCCAGTACTTC.

The rearrangement uses TRBV24-1 and TRBJ1-1, with TRBD1 identical over 7 bases. With V trimmed by 3 bases and J by 4 bases, 1 base remained unmatched. The CDR3 sequence is 13 residues long. Germline V gene lookup returns CDR1 KGHDR and CDR2 SFDVKD. As DNA, the CDR3 is TGTGCCACCAGTGATAACAGGGGCACTGAAGCTTTCTTT. This translates into CATSDNRGTEAFF.

This clonotype was counted only a few times. V gene TRBV9 combines with J gene TRBJ2-5; the match to TRBD2 covers 10 bases. Germline V gives CDR1 SGDLS, CDR2 YYNGEE. This CDR3 is 16 amino acids long. V gave up 0 bases and J gave up 3 bases; unmatched junction bases: 5. DNA for the CDR3: TGTGCCAGCAGCGTAGGACTAGCGGGTCTTAAAGAGACCCAGTACTTC. It yields the protein CASSVGLAGLKETQYF.

This clonotype was recorded many times. The gene calls are TRBV9 and TRBJ2-5, with D possibly being TRBD1 or TRBD2 (6 bases each). The CDR3 loop spans 14 amino acids. Looked up from germline, CDR1 is SGDLS and CDR2 is YYNGEE. Trimming pared 0 bases from V and 1 base from J, leaving 7 bases between. CDR3 protein: CASSVGGAQETQYF. The CDR3, as DNA: TGTGCCAGCAGCGTAGGGGGGGCCCAAGAGACCCAGTACTTC.

This clonotype was recorded a few times. The chain carries TRBV12-3 or TRBV12-4 and TRBJ2-1, with 13 positions matching TRBD2. Trimming took 6 bases from V and 8 from J; bases not matched to a gene: 7. The CDR3 loop spans 15 amino acids. The CDR3 here is CASRTGTSGIDEQFF. The DNA of the CDR3 is TGTGCCAGCAGAACCGGGACTAGCGGGATCGATGAGCAGTTCTTC.

This clonotype was counted only a few times. The chain joins TRBV10-3 to TRBJ1-1; 12 bases align to TRBD1. Germline assignment: CDR1 ENHRY and CDR2 SYGVKD. Trimming cost V 3 bases and J 4 bases; bases outside gene matches: 9. CDR3 length equals 17 residues. The CDR3 bases are TGTGCCATCAGTGAAAGTGGGACAGGGGGCGGGAGCACTGAAGCTTTCTTT. Residues: CAISESGTGGGSTEAFF.

The rearrangement joins TRBV19 to TRBJ2-6; 9 positions match TRBD1. This CDR3 has 13 residues. CDR1 and CDR2 from the germline V gene are LNHDA and SQIVND (reference sequence). The trim removed 6 bases at V and 7 bases at J, leaving 1 base unmatched. As DNA, the CDR3 is TGTGCCAGTAGACAGGGGGCAGCCAACGTCCTGACTTTC. Translation: CASRQGAANVLTF. Combining the CDR3 with reference TRBV19 and TRBJ2-6 gives the whole variable domain DGGITQSPKYLFRKEGQNVTLSCEQNLNHDAMYWYRQDPGQGLRLIYYSQIVNDFQKGDIAEGYSVSREKKESFPLTVTSAQKNPTAFYLCASRQGAANVLTFGAGSRLTVL.

In DNA form, the CDR3 reads TGCGCCAGCAGCCACTCCCGGTCCAGGGGGCGGTACTTC. It translates to CASSHSRSRGRYF. The chain has TRBV4-3 and TRBJ2-7; 8 nucleotides align to TRBD1. The CDR3 covers 13 residues. From germline, CDR1 is LGHNA and CDR2 YSLEER. After removal of 3 bases from V and 12 bases from J, the junction contained 10 bases not matched to a gene.

The chain employs TRBV20-1 and TRBJ2-5, with 9 bases identical to TRBD1. Germline CDR1 is DFQATT and CDR2 is SNEGSKA (reference sequence). V gave up 4 bases and J gave up 5 bases; unmatched junction bases: 14. There are 16 residues in the CDR3. The CDR3 DNA follows: TGCAGTGCTAATATTCATACAGGGGGCGGCGGGGAGACCCAGTACTTC. Translation gives CSANIHTGGGGETQYF.

This clonotype was recorded a few times. This chain joins TRBV4-2 and TRBJ2-1; a possible D gene is TRBD1 (5 bases). The CDR3 spans 17 residues. Germline CDR1 and CDR2: LGHNA and YNFKEQ. Trimming removed 1 base at V and 7 bases at J, with 20 bases between. The CDR3 region is CASSQGVSGAPWNEQFF. The CDR3 nucleotides read TGTGCCAGCAGCCAAGGGGTTAGTGGGGCCCCTTGGAATGAGCAGTTCTTC.